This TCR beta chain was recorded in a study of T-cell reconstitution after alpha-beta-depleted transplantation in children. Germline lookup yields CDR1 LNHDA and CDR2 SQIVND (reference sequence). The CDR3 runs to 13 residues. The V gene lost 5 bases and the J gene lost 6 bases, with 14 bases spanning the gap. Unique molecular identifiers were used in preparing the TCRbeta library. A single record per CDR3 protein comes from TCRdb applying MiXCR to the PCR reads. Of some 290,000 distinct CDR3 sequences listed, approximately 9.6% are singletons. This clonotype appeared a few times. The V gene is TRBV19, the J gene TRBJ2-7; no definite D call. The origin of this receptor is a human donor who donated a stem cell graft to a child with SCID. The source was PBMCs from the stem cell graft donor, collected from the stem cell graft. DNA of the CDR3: TGTGCCAGTAGTGGCATAGACTCGTCCGAGCAGTACTTC. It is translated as CASSGIDSSEQYF.